These 17 T cell receptor beta chains were all obtained from the same sample, sequenced in a study of identifying expanded T cells in peripheral blood. Profiling relied on immunoSEQ multiplex PCR, and the TCRdb table lists in-frame clones only, not all of them. Of some 72,000 clones in the sample, roughly 90% were seen once. The specimen was blood. The receptor source for this set is a person aged 18-70 years in good health.

The V and J genes are TRBV7-2 and TRBJ1-3; unclear D gene. CDR1 SGHTA and CDR2 FQGNSA come from the germline V gene. CDR3 length: 12 residues. The V end was cut by 2 bases, the J end by 7 bases, with 6 bases between. This CDR3 is CASSLMGNTIYF. The DNA of the CDR3 is TGTGCCAGCAGCTTAATGGGCAACACCATATATTTT.

The chain employs TRBV7-2 and TRBJ2-4, with 7 bases fitting TRBD1. Trimming at V came to 4 bases and at J to 6 bases, leaving 9 bases not matched to a gene. Germline CDR1 SGHTA, CDR2 FQGNSA. This CDR3 comprises 15 residues. CDR3 DNA sequence: TGTGCCAGCAGCTCAACGACAGGGACCGTAAACATTCAGTACTTC. Residues: CASSSTTGTVNIQYF.

This sequence joins TRBV6-6 and TRBJ1-6; D unclear. CDR3 size: 14 residues. Germline assignment: CDR1 MNHNY and CDR2 SVGAGI (reference sequence). V lost 6 bases to trimming and J lost 7 bases, with 13 bases between them. CDR3 DNA sequence: TGTGCCAGCAGGTTCTCTGGAGCAAATTCACCCCTCCACTTT. It specifies CASRFSGANSPLHF.

This clone was counted a single time. The chain combines TRBV4-1 with TRBJ2-6; 12 bases are shared with TRBD2. Trimming at V came to 0 bases and at J to 4 bases, leaving 7 bases not matched to a gene. There are 19 residues in the CDR3. Germline CDR1 is MGHRA and CDR2 is YSYEKL. The CDR3, as DNA: TGCGCCAGCAGCCAAGAACGACTAGCGGGAGCGACCGGGGCCAACGTCCTGACTTTC. It specifies CASSQERLAGATGANVLTF.

V and J are TRBV4-1 and TRBJ1-1; D unclear. The CDR3 covers 17 residues. Germline assignment: CDR1 MGHRA and CDR2 YSYEKL. V dropped 0 bases and J dropped 0 bases, with 14 bases sitting between them. The CDR3 here is CASSQEQGRRLNTEAFF. CDR3 in DNA: TGCGCCAGCAGCCAAGAACAAGGGAGGAGGTTGAACACTGAAGCTTTCTTT.

This clone was seen a handful of times. V usage is TRBV28 and J usage is TRBJ1-5, with unresolved D. Germline V lookup: CDR1 MDHEN, CDR2 SYDVKM. The V gene lost 5 bases and the J gene lost 4 bases, with 9 bases spanning the gap. The CDR3 loop spans 13 amino acids. In DNA, the CDR3 is TGTGCCAGCAGTATCCCGAGGAATCAGCCCCAGCATTTT. Amino acid sequence: CASSIPRNQPQHF. Full variable domain (rest looked up from reference TRBV28 and TRBJ1-5): DVKVTQSSRYLVKRTGEKVFLECVQDMDHENMFWYRQDPGLGLRLIYFSYDVKMKEKGDIPEGYSVSREKKERFSLILESASTNQTSMYLCASSIPRNQPQHFGDGTRLSIL.

The V and J genes are TRBV10-3 and TRBJ2-7; D tentatively fits TRBD1 or TRBD2 (5 bases each). V lost 0 bases to trimming and J lost 3 bases, with 9 bases between them. Per the germline V gene, CDR1 is ENHRY and CDR2 is SYGVKD. The CDR3 has 14 residues. The CDR3 reads CAISESWDLYEQYF. The CDR3 nucleotides read TGTGCCATCAGTGAGTCGTGGGACCTCTACGAGCAGTACTTC.

The rearrangement joins TRBV6-1 to TRBJ2-2; the D gene is possibly TRBD2 (6 bases). The CDR3 length is 14 residues. The germline gives CDR1 MNHNS, CDR2 SASEGT. V lost 5 bases and J 1 base, leaving 8 bases between the germline ends. The CDR3 coding sequence is TGTGCCAGCAGTACTAGCTGGAACACCGGGGAGCTGTTTTTT. It encodes CASSTSWNTGELFF.

Only one count was recorded for this clone. The V and J genes are TRBV5-1 and TRBJ2-5, with 7 bases lining up with TRBD1. Germline V lookup: CDR1 SGHRS, CDR2 YFSETQ. This CDR3 is built from 14 residues. V was pared by 4 bases and J by 1 base, with 4 bases of the junction left unmatched. The DNA of the CDR3 is TGCGCCAGCAGCGTACAGGGGCTCCAAGAGACCCAGTACTTC. This codes for CASSVQGLQETQYF.

The J gene is TRBJ2-1, the V gene TRBV11-3; 10 nucleotides align to TRBD2. V trimming: 0 bases; J trimming: 8 bases; junction bases outside the gene matches: 13. This CDR3 has 18 residues. The V gene's germline CDR1 is SGHNT and CDR2 YENEEA. The CDR3 here is CASSLESSGGHVVYEQFF. CDR3 in DNA: TGTGCCAGCAGCTTAGAGTCTAGCGGGGGACACGTAGTCTATGAGCAGTTCTTC.

The chain couples TRBV29-1 to TRBJ1-2; 9 positions agree with TRBD1. Unmatched junction bases numbered 7, after V lost 7 bases and J lost 4 bases. CDR1 and CDR2 (germline): SQVTM, ANQGSEA. CDR3 length: 13 amino acids. CDR3 sequence: CSARDRVAYGYTF. CDR3 in DNA: TGCAGCGCACGGGACAGGGTGGCCTATGGCTACACCTTC.

A few counts support this clone. The CDR3 sequence: CASSTGGPGELFF. The CDR3 nucleotides are TGTGCCAGCTCCACGGGAGGGCCCGGGGAGCTGTTTTTT. The chain carries TRBV2 and TRBJ2-2, with TRBD2 matching over 8 bases. The length of the CDR3 is 13 residues. CDR1 is SNHLY and CDR2 is FYNNEI in the germline V gene. With V trimmed by 8 bases and J by 6 bases, 5 bases remained unmatched.

The chain combines TRBV5-4 with TRBJ2-1; maybe TRBD2 (6 bases). Trimming removed 2 bases from V and 9 bases from J, with 9 bases in between. Per germline, CDR1 SGHNT and CDR2 YYREEE (reference sequence). This CDR3 has 12 residues. This chain's CDR3 is CASSFAGFEQFF. The CDR3 bases are TGTGCCAGCAGCTTTGCGGGGTTTGAGCAGTTCTTC.

This chain links TRBV20-1 with TRBJ2-3, with D unresolved. Germline V gives CDR1 DFQATT, CDR2 SNEGSKA (reference sequence). This CDR3 contains 9 residues. With 3 bases removed from V and 10 bases from J, the gap between germline ends came to 5 bases. CDR3 coding DNA: TGCAGTGCTAGCGGATCGCAGTATTTT. Protein product: CSASGSQYF.

This sequence joins TRBV7-8 and TRBJ2-7, with a tentative D call TRBD2 (5 bases). CDR3 length: 16 amino acids. V was trimmed by 1 base and J by 5 bases, leaving 18 bases between them. Germline assignment: CDR1 SGHVS and CDR2 FQNEAQ. CDR3 loop: CASSLEWAGAYDEQYF. In nucleotides, the CDR3 is TGTGCCAGCAGCTTAGAATGGGCGGGTGCATACGACGAGCAGTACTTC.

This CDR3 is CASSSDSGATGELFF. The CDR3 DNA sequence: TGTGCCAGCAGCTCCGATAGCGGGGCCACCGGGGAGCTGTTTTTT. The chain uses TRBV7-2 and TRBJ2-2; TRBD2 agrees at 8 bases. Germline CDR1 is SGHTA and CDR2 is FQGNSA. V lost 4 bases, J lost 4 bases, and 5 bases stayed unmatched. CDR3 length: 15 residues.

The chain links TRBV14 to TRBJ1-2, with a possible D match to TRBD1 (5 bases). Germline lookup yields CDR1 SGHDN and CDR2 FVKESK. Trimming stripped 1 base from V and 8 bases from J, with 8 bases between. The CDR3 runs to 12 residues. The chain's CDR3 is CASSQARQGYTF. The CDR3 DNA sequence: TGTGCCAGCAGCCAAGCGAGACAGGGCTACACCTTC.